The text below deals with one TCR beta chain. The data derive from a study of blood T cell repertoires in COVID-19. Study summary: Samples taken during acute and convalescent COVID-19 were collected in the United States, Italy and Spain. Sources were T cells, B-cell-depleted T cells, or PBMCs; the material itself was cDNA or gDNA.

As handled by the study authors: From reference gene primer amplification, estimates of nucleated cell counts were derived. Sequenced by immunoSEQ multiplex PCR; TCRdb stores in-frame clones only, minus some. Clone size and V and J calls were adopted from that table, with D and trimming inferred from the DNA. The sample records roughly 100,000 clones, more than 70% being singletons. CDR1 is MNHEY and CDR2 is SVGAGI in the germline V gene. The CDR3 covers 11 residues. V was cut by 7 bases and J by 8 bases, with 11 bases left in between. Sequenced: peripheral blood. The TCR was taken from a woman aged 55-69 years with acute or convalescent COVID-19. The V and J genes are TRBV6-5 and TRBJ1-1; unclear D gene. CDR3 residues: CASILRGEAFF. In DNA, the CDR3 is TGTGCCAGCATCTTACGAGGGGAAGCTTTCTTT.